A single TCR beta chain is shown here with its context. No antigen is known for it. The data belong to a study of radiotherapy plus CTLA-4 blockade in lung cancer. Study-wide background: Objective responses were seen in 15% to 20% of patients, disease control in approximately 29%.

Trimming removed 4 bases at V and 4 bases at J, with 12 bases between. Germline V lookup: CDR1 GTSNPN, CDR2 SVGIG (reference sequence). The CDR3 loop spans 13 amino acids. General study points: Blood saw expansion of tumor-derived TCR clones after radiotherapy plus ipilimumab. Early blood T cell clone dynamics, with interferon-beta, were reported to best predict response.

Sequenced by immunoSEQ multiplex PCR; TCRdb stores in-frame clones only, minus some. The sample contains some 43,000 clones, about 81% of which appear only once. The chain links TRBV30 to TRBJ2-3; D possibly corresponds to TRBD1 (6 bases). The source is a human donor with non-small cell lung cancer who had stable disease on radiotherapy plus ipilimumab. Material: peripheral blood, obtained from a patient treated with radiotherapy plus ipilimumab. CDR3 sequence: CAWNRGSADTQYF. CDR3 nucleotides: TGTGCCTGGAATAGGGGGAGCGCAGATACGCAGTATTTT.